This T cell receptor (beta chain) was retrieved from a study of OX40 agonist ivuxolimab in advanced cancers. The study's findings and limits: In CD8+ T cells, expanded clones were on average more numerous than in CD4+. Relatively little clonal expansion, among the lowest observed, appeared in partial responders at 0.1-3.0 mg/kg.

Concerning this clone itself: Its target is unknown.

Trimming took 5 bases from V and 9 from J, leaving 14 bases between them. The CDR3 loop spans 13 amino acids. The V gene's germline CDR1 is LNHDA and CDR2 SQIVND (reference sequence). Clones were read by immunoSEQ multiplex PCR, and TCRdb kept only the in-frame ones, dropping some. The sample consists of tens of thousands of clones, approximately 88% of them appearing once. Specimen: CD4+ or CD8+ T cells sorted from blood, collected in a trial of the OX40 agonist ivuxolimab. The source is an adult with an advanced solid tumor such as melanoma, head and neck, liver or kidney cancer. The chain links TRBV19 to TRBJ1-5, with D hard to call. CDR3 sequence (DNA): TGTGCCAGTAGTGAAGGTCCGGTCGGGCCCCAGCATTTT. Its protein product is CASSEGPVGPQHF.